This T cell receptor beta chain came from a study of shared clonotypes between healthy human individuals. A single count supports this clone. The V gene lost 7 bases and the J gene lost 1 base, with 10 bases spanning the gap. Looked up from germline, CDR1 is ENHRY and CDR2 is SYGVKD. The CDR3 runs 13 residues. Assay: immunoSEQ multiplex PCR; the TCRdb copy retains only in-frame clones and omits some. The repertoire includes about 480,000 clones, about three quarters of them detected once, and about 12% sits in the top ten. The source material was PBMCs. This clonotype was sampled from a woman between 40 and 55 years old in good health. Some clones in this sample may be carry-over from other donors' samples. J is TRBJ1-1 and V is TRBV10-3; no reliable D call. This CDR3 reads CAITHTQNTEAFF. The CDR3 region has the DNA TGTGCCATCACCCACACCCAGAACACTGAAGCTTTCTTT.